A single sample is the source of the 11 T cell receptor beta chains below, sequenced in a study of T cell responses to AZD1222 COVID-19 vaccine. The table came from immunoSEQ multiplex PCR; TCRdb's copy has only in-frame clones and leaves some out. There are fewer than 150,000 clones in the sample; around 92% occur only once, and 14% lies in the top ten. The specimen comprised peripheral blood, sampled on day 0 of AZD1222 vaccination. These receptors originate from an adult in good health.

The genes are TRBV15 and TRBJ2-3; unclear D gene. Trimming took off 0 bases at V and 6 bases at J, with 4 bases between the two ends. Germline V gene lookup returns CDR1 LNHNV and CDR2 YYDKDF (reference sequence). CDR3 length: 12 residues. The CDR3 DNA follows: TGTGCCACCAGCAGAGATGGGGATACGCAGTATTTT. Protein product: CATSRDGDTQYF.

This clone was counted only a few times. This rearrangement joins TRBV6-6 to TRBJ1-1; maybe TRBD1 (5 bases). This CDR3 spans 14 amino acids. CDR1 and CDR2 from the germline V gene are MNHNY and SVGAGI (reference sequence). The V end was cut by 8 bases, the J end by 2 bases, with 15 bases between. In DNA form, the CDR3 reads TGTGCCAGCTTGTCGGGGGGTTCTAACACTGAAGCTTTCTTT. It codes for CASLSGGSNTEAFF.

This chain joins TRBV27 and TRBJ2-1; D is uncertain. Per the germline V gene, CDR1 is MNHEY and CDR2 is SMNVEV (reference sequence). This CDR3 is 15 amino acids long. V was shortened by 8 bases and J by 0 bases, with 14 bases between the two germline ends. The CDR3 here is CASRGAMSSYNEQFF. The CDR3 DNA sequence: TGTGCCAGCCGAGGAGCTATGAGCTCCTACAATGAGCAGTTCTTC.

The CDR3, as DNA: TGTGCCAGCAGCCATGGCTACGAGCAGTACTTC. Translation gives CASSHGYEQYF. The V and J genes are TRBV5-6 and TRBJ2-7, with D unclear. Germline CDR1 is SGHDT and CDR2 is YYEEEE. This CDR3 is built from 11 residues. V lost 4 bases to trimming and J lost 3 bases, with 5 bases between them.

The chain carries TRBV27 and TRBJ2-1; tentatively, D is TRBD1 or TRBD2 (5 bases each). V lost 4 bases and J 4 bases, leaving 11 bases between the germline ends. The CDR3 extends over 14 amino acids. Germline CDR1 MNHEY, CDR2 SMNVEV (reference sequence). DNA of the CDR3: TGTGCCAGCAGTTACCGGGACCAGTACAATGAGCAGTTCTTC. Protein product: CASSYRDQYNEQFF.

Concerning this clone itself: This sample includes further DNA sequences coding for the same CDR3. The chain has TRBV9 and TRBJ2-7; D gene uncertain. V shed 0 bases and J shed 0 bases, with 4 bases lying between them. The CDR3 sequence is 13 residues long. From germline, CDR1 is SGDLS and CDR2 YYNGEE. Here the CDR3 reads CASSVGDSYEQYF. In DNA form, the CDR3 reads TGTGCCAGCAGCGTAGGGGACTCCTACGAGCAGTACTTC.

V usage is TRBV19 and J usage is TRBJ1-1; no definite D call. V lost 2 bases and J 1 base, leaving 14 bases between the germline ends. CDR3 length: 16 residues. The V gene's germline CDR1 is LNHDA and CDR2 SQIVND (reference sequence). The CDR3, as DNA: TGTGCCAGTAGTATATCCTCGCCGGACCAGAACACTGAAGCTTTCTTT. Its protein is CASSISSPDQNTEAFF.

The genes are TRBV29-1 and TRBJ2-7, with 8 bases fitting TRBD1. Germline V gene lookup returns CDR1 SQVTM and CDR2 ANQGSEA. This CDR3 has 14 amino acids. The V segment lost 0 bases and the J segment 7 bases; nucleotides outside the gene matches: 8. The CDR3 loop reads CSVEDGQGANEQYF. CDR3 DNA sequence: TGCAGCGTTGAAGATGGGCAGGGGGCAAATGAGCAGTACTTC.

A single count supports this clone. The chain carries TRBV9 and TRBJ2-7, with 9 bases aligning to TRBD1. This CDR3 has 15 residues. In germline, CDR1 is SGDLS, CDR2 YYNGEE. The trim removed 3 bases at V and 7 bases at J, leaving 11 bases unmatched. The CDR3 nucleotides are TGTGCCAGCAGCGGCTCCGGGACAGGGATGAAAGAGCAGTACTTC. Its translation: CASSGSGTGMKEQYF. Variable domain in full (rest from reference TRBV9 and TRBJ2-7): DSGVTQTPKHLITATGQRVTLRCSPRSGDLSVYWYQQSLDQGLQFLIQYYNGEERAKGNILERFSAQQFPDLHSELNLSSLELGDSALYFCASSGSGTGMKEQYFGPGTRLTVT.

The chain uses TRBV28 and TRBJ2-7, with D unresolved. Deletions cut 2 bases from V and 1 base from J, with 6 bases between. The CDR3 is 13 residues long. Germline V gives CDR1 MDHEN, CDR2 SYDVKM. CDR3 protein: CASSLLVSYEQYF. CDR3 nucleotide sequence: TGTGCCAGCAGTTTACTGGTGTCCTACGAGCAGTACTTC.

This rearrangement joins TRBV15 to TRBJ2-7; TRBD1 aligns across 10 bases. This CDR3 has 14 amino acids. V was pared by 5 bases and J by 2 bases, with 3 bases of the junction left unmatched. Per the germline V gene, CDR1 is LNHNV and CDR2 is YYDKDF (reference sequence). CDR3 residues: CATSLGQGAYEQYF. CDR3 bases: TGTGCCACCAGCCTCGGACAGGGGGCCTACGAGCAGTACTTC. Variable domain in full (rest from reference TRBV15 and TRBJ2-7): DAMVIQNPRYQVTQFGKPVTLSCSQTLNHNVMYWYQQKSSQAPKLLFHYYDKDFNNEADTPDNFQSRRPNTSFCFLDIRSPGLGDTAMYLCATSLGQGAYEQYFGPGTRLTVT.